This T cell receptor (beta chain) was profiled in a study of blood T cell repertoires in COVID-19. The germline V gene has CDR1 SGDLS and CDR2 YYNGEE. Trimming took 0 bases from V and 0 from J, leaving 9 bases between them. CDR3 length: 15 amino acids. Per the original data handling: Cell counts per sample came from amplifying reference gene primers. Only in-frame clones appear in the TCRdb table, and some are missing; sequencing was by immunoSEQ multiplex PCR. V, J and clone size are taken as reported in that table, and D and trimming were inferred from the DNA itself. Of approximately 250,000 clones listed, around 89% are singletons.

This TCR came from a woman between 40 and 50 years old with acute COVID-19. What was sequenced was PBMCs or T cells enriched from blood (not recorded which). The genes are TRBV9 and TRBJ1-1; no definite D call. The CDR3 coding sequence is TGTGCCAGCAGCGTAGCGGGAGCCATGAACACTGAAGCTTTCTTT. Amino acids: CASSVAGAMNTEAFF.